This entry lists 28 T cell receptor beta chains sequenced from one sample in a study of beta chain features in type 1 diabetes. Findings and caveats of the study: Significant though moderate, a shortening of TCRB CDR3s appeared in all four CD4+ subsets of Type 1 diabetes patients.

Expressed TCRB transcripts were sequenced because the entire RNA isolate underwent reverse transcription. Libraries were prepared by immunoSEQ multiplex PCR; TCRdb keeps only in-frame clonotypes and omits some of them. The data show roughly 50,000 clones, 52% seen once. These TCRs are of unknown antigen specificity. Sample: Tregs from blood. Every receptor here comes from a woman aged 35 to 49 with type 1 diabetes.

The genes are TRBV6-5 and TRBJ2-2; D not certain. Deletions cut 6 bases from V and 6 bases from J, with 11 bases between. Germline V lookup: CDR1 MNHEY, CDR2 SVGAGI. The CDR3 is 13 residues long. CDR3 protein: CASRKLLAGELFF. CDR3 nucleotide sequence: TGTGCCAGCAGGAAACTTCTCGCCGGGGAGCTGTTTTTT.

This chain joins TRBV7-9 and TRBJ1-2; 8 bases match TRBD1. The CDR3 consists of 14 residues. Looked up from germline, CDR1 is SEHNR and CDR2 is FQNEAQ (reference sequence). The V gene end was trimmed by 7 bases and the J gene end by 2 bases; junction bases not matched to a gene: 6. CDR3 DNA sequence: TGTGCCAGCAAGTACACAGGGGGAAACTATGGCTACACCTTC. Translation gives CASKYTGGNYGYTF.

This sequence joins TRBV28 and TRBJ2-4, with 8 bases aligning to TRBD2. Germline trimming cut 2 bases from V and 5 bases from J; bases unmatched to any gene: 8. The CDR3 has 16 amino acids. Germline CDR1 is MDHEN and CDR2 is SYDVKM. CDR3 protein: CASSLLGGGTQNIQYF. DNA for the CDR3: TGTGCCAGCAGTTTACTTGGCGGGGGGACCCAAAACATTCAGTACTTC.

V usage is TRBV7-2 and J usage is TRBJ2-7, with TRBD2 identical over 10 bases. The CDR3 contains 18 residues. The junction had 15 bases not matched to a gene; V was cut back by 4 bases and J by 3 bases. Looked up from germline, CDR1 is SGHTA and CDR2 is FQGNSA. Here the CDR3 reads CASSSQFLGAGGRYEQYF. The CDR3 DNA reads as TGTGCCAGCAGCTCTCAGTTCCTCGGAGCGGGAGGGCGCTACGAGCAGTACTTC.

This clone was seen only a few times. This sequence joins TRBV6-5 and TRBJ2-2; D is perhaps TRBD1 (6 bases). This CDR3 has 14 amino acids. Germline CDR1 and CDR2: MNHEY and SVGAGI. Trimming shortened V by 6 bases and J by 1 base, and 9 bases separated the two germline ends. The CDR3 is CASRLQGNTGELFF. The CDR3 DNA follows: TGTGCCAGCAGGTTACAGGGGAACACCGGGGAGCTGTTTTTT.

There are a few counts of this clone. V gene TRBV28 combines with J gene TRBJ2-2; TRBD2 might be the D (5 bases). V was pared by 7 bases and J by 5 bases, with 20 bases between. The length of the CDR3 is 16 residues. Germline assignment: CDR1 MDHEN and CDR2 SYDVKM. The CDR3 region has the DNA TGTGCCAGCAAGGAACCTTTACTAGATTCGACCGGGGAGCTGTTTTTT. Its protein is CASKEPLLDSTGELFF.

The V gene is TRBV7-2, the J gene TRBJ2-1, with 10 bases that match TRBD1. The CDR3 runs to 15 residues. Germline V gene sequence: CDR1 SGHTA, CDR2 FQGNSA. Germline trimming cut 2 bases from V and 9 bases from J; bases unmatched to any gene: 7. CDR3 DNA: TGTGCCAGCAGCTTACGGGGACAGGGGTTCACTGAGCAGTTCTTC. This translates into CASSLRGQGFTEQFF.

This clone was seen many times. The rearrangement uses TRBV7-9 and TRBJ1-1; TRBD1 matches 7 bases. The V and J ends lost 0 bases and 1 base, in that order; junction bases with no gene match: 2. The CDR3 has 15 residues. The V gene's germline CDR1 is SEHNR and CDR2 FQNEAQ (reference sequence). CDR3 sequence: CASSLARQGNTEAFF. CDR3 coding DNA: TGTGCCAGCAGCTTAGCTCGACAGGGGAACACTGAAGCTTTCTTT.

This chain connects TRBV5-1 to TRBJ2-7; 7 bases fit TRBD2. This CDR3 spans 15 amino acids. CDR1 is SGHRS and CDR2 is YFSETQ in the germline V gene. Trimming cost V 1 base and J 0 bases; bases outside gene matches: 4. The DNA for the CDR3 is TGCGCCAGCAGCTTGTACGGGGGGTCCTCCTACGAGCAGTACTTC. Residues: CASSLYGGSSYEQYF.

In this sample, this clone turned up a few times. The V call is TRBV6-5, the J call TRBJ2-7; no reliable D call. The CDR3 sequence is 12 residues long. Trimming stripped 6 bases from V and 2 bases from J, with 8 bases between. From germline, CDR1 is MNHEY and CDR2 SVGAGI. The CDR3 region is CASRRYTYEQYF. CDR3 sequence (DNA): TGTGCCAGCAGACGTTACACCTACGAGCAGTACTTC.

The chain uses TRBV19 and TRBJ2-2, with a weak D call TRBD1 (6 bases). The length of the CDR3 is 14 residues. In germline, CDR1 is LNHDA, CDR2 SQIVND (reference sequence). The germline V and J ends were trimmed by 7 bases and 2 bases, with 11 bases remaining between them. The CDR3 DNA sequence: TGTGCCAGTATAGGACAGCTAAACACCGGGGAGCTGTTTTTT. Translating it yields CASIGQLNTGELFF.

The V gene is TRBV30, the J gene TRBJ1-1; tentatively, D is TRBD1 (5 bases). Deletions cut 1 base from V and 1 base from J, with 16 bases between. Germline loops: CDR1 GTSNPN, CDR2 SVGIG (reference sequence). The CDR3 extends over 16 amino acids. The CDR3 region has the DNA TGTGCCTGGAGTGCCGAATTTTCGGGGGGGAACACTGAAGCTTTCTTT. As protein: CAWSAEFSGGNTEAFF.

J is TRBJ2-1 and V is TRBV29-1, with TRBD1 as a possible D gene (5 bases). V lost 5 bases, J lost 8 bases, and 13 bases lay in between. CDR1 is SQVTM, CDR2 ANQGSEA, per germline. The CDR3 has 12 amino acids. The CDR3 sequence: CSVIDSNYEQFF. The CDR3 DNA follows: TGCAGCGTTATTGACAGTAACTATGAGCAGTTCTTC.

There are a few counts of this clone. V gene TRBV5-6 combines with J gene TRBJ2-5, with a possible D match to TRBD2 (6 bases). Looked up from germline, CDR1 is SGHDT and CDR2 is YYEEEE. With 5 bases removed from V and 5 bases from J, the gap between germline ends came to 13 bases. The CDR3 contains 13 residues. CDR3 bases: TGTGCCAGCAGGCGGGACCGGAGGGAGACCCAGTACTTC. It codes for CASRRDRRETQYF.

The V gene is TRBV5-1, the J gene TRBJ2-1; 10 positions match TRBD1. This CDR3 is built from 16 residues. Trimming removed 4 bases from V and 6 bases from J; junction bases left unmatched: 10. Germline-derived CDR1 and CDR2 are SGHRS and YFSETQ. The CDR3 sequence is CASSPLAGTGANEQFF. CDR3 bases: TGCGCCAGCAGCCCCCTGGCCGGGACAGGGGCCAATGAGCAGTTCTTC.

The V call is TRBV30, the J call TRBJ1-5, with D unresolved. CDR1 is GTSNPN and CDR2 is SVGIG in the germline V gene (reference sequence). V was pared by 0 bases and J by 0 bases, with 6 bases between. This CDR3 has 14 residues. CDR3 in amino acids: CAWSVLGSNQPQHF. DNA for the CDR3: TGTGCCTGGAGTGTACTCGGTAGCAATCAGCCCCAGCATTTT. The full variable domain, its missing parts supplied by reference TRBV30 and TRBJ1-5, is SQTIHQWPATLVQPVGSPLSLECTVEGTSNPNLYWYRQAAGRGLQLLFYSVGIGQISSEVPQNLSASRPQDRQFILSSKKLLLSDSGFYLCAWSVLGSNQPQHFGDGTRLSIL.

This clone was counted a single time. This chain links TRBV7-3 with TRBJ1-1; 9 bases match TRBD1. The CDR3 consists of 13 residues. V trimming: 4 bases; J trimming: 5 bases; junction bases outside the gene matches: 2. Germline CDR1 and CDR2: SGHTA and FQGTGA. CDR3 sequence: CASSSGTGTEAFF. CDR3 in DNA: TGTGCCAGCAGCTCTGGGACAGGGACTGAAGCTTTCTTT.

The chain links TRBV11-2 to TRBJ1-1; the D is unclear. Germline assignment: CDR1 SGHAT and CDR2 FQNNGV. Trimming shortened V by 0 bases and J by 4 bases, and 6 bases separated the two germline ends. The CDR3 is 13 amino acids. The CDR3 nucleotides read TGTGCCAGCAGCTTAGACCGGGGCACTGAAGCTTTCTTT. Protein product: CASSLDRGTEAFF.

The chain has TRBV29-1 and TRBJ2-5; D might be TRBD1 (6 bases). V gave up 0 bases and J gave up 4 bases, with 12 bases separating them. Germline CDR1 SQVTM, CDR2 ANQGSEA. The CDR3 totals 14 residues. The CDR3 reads CSVEDGGGAETQYF. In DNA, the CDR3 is TGCAGCGTTGAAGATGGTGGGGGCGCAGAGACCCAGTACTTC. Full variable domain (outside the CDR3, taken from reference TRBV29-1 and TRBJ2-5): SAVISQKPSRDICQRGTSLTIQCQVDSQVTMMFWYRQQPGQSLTLIATANQGSEATYESGFVIDKFPISRPNLTFSTLTVSNMSPEDSSIYLCSVEDGGGAETQYFGPGTRLLVL.

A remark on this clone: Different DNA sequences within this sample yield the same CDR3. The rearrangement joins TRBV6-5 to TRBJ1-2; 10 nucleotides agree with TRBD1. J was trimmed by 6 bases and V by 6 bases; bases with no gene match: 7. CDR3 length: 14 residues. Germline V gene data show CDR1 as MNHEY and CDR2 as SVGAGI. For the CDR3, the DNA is TGTGCCAGCAGGACAGGGGGCAAGATAGATGGCTACACCTTC. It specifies CASRTGGKIDGYTF.

DNA for the CDR3: TGTGCCAGTAGTATTCGACTAGCCAACAATGAGCAGTTCTTC. Translation: CASSIRLANNEQFF. This rearrangement joins TRBV19 to TRBJ2-1, with TRBD2 matching 7 bases. The V and J ends lost 3 bases and 5 bases, in that order; junction bases with no gene match: 4. Germline CDR1 LNHDA, CDR2 SQIVND (reference sequence). The CDR3 covers 14 residues.

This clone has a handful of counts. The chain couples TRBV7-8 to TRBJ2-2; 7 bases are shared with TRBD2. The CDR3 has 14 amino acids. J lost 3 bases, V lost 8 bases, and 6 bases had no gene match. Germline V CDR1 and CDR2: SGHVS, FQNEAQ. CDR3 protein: CASVAGGYTGELFF. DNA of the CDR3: TGTGCCAGCGTCGCCGGGGGGTACACCGGGGAGCTGTTTTTT.

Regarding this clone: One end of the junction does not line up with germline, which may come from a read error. CDR3 sequence reads: CASRVRGNQPQHF. The CDR3 coding sequence is TGTGCCAGCAGAGTCCGCGGCAACCAGCCCCAGCATTTT. The chain couples TRBV2 to TRBJ1-5; D is unclear. Germline-derived CDR1 and CDR2 are SNHLY and FYNNEI. The CDR3 is 13 residues long. The full variable domain, rest sourced from reference TRBV2 and TRBJ1-5, is EPEVTQTPSHQVTQMGQEVILRCVPISNHLYFYWYRQILGQKVEFLVSFYNNEISEKSEIFDDQFSVERPDGSNFTLKIRSTKLEDSAMYFCASRVRGNQPQHFGDGTRLSIL.

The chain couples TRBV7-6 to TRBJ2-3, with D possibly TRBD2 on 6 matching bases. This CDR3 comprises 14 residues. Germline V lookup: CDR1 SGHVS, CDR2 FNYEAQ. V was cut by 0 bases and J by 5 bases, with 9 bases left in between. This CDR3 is CASSLAPGGDTQYF. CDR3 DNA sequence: TGTGCCAGCAGCTTAGCCCCCGGGGGAGATACGCAGTATTTT. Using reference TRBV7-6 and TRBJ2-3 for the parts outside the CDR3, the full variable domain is GAGVSQSPRYKVTKRGQDVALRCDPISGHVSLYWYRQALGQGPEFLTYFNYEAQQDKSGLPNDRFSAERPEGSISTLTIQRTEQRDSAMYRCASSLAPGGDTQYFGPGTRLTVL.

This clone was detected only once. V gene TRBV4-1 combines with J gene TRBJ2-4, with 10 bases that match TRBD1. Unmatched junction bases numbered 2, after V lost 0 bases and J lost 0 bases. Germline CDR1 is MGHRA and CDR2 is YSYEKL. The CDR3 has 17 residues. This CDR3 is CASSQEGTGVAKNIQYF. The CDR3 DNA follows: TGCGCCAGCAGCCAAGAAGGGACAGGGGTAGCCAAAAACATTCAGTACTTC.

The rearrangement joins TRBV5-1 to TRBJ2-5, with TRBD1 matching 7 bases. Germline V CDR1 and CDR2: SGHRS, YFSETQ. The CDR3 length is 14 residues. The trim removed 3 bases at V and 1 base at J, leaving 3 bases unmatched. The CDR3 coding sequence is TGCGCCAGCAGCTGGAGGACAGGCCAAGAGACCCAGTACTTC. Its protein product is CASSWRTGQETQYF.

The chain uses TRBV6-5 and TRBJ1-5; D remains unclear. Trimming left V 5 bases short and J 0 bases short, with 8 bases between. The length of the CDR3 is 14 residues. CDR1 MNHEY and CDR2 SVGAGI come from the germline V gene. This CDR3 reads CASSQDYSNQPQHF. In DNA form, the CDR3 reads TGTGCCAGCAGTCAGGATTATAGCAATCAGCCCCAGCATTTT.

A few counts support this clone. Here the CDR3 DNA reads TGTGCCAGCTCACGCCTCGAGGGCAGAAACACCGGGGAGCTGTTTTTT. Its protein product is CASSRLEGRNTGELFF. The rearrangement uses TRBV18 and TRBJ2-2, with TRBD2 as a possible D gene (5 bases). The CDR3 consists of 16 residues. V was cut by 4 bases and J by 2 bases, with 14 bases left in between. CDR1 and CDR2 from the germline V gene are KGHSH and LQKENI.